One and the same sample provided the 27 T cell receptor beta chains below, sequenced in a study of response to subunit inactivated influenza vaccine. TCRdb independently ran MiXCR on the RT-PCR reads; one entry per CDR3 protein. This repertoire shows approximately 680,000 distinct CDR3 sequences, approximately 14% found once; its top ten account for around 10%. The sample was PBMCs from blood, taken 11 to 12 days after vaccination. These receptors originate from a middle-aged man who received an inactivated influenza vaccine.

This clonotype was seen only a few times. This chain uses TRBV12-3 or TRBV12-4 with TRBJ2-1, with D possibly TRBD1 on 5 matching bases. The CDR3 is made up of 16 amino acids. Trimming left V 3 bases short and J 7 bases short, with 19 bases between. CDR3 nucleotide sequence: TGTGCCAGCAGTTTTGTGGGCGGAGAAGGGGATAATGAGCAGTTCTTC. This translates into CASSFVGGEGDNEQFF.

This clonotype was seen only a few times. This chain links TRBV9 with TRBJ2-5, with TRBD2 matching over 13 bases. After removal of 10 bases from V and 4 bases from J, the junction contained 4 bases not matched to a gene. This CDR3 is built from 13 residues. Germline CDR1 SGDLS, CDR2 YYNGEE. The CDR3 DNA reads as TGTGCCCCGGGACTAGCGGGACTAGAGACCCAGTACTTC. Its protein is CAPGLAGLETQYF.

This sequence joins TRBV3-1 and TRBJ1-5; D is perhaps TRBD1 (6 bases). This CDR3 contains 15 residues. V lost 3 bases and J 9 bases, leaving 18 bases between the germline ends. Looked up from germline, CDR1 is LGHDT and CDR2 is YNNKEL (reference sequence). CDR3 DNA: TGTGCCAGCAGCCAGGGTACAGGGCCGAGCTTGCCCCAGCATTTT. Translating gives CASSQGTGPSLPQHF.

This clonotype was counted only a few times. The rearrangement links TRBV29-1 to TRBJ2-7; D unclear. CDR1 and CDR2 (germline): SQVTM, ANQGSEA. Trimming removed 0 bases at V and 3 bases at J, with 9 bases between. The CDR3 has 13 amino acids. The CDR3 bases are TGCAGCGTTGAAGAGGCGGTCGGCTACGAGCAGTACTTC. Protein sequence: CSVEEAVGYEQYF.

The gene calls are TRBV5-1 and TRBJ2-1; 8 nucleotides agree with TRBD2. This CDR3 is built from 17 residues. Germline CDR1 reads SGHRS; CDR2 reads YFSETQ. The ends lost 0 bases at V and 9 bases at J; junction bases unmatched: 14. This CDR3 is CASSLGGPGGLVTEQFF. CDR3 bases: TGCGCCAGCAGCTTGGGTGGCCCGGGGGGGCTCGTGACTGAGCAGTTCTTC.

This clonotype was detected a few times. This chain uses TRBV28 with TRBJ2-1, with D possibly being TRBD1 or TRBD2 (5 bases each). This CDR3 is built from 14 residues. Looked up from germline, CDR1 is MDHEN and CDR2 is SYDVKM. Trimming took 3 bases from V and 5 from J, leaving 11 bases between them. The CDR3 DNA follows: TGTGCCAGCAGTTTGGGGGAGCGGAACAATGAGCAGTTCTTC. Its protein product is CASSLGERNNEQFF.

The CDR3 sequence is CASKVIAGELFF. CDR3 nucleotides: TGTGCCAGCAAGGTGATTGCCGGGGAGCTGTTTTTT. The chain employs TRBV6-1 and TRBJ2-2; D is ambiguous. The CDR3 is 12 amino acids. Trimming left V 7 bases short and J 6 bases short, with 9 bases between. Germline loops: CDR1 MNHNS, CDR2 SASEGT.

This clonotype turned up a few times. The V call is TRBV12-3 or TRBV12-4, the J call TRBJ2-5; D remains ambiguous. The CDR3 runs to 14 residues. V was shortened by 2 bases and J by 6 bases, with 13 bases between the two germline ends. The CDR3 loop is CASSLSRRWQTQYF. Written as DNA, the CDR3 is TGTGCCAGCAGTTTATCCCGACGGTGGCAGACCCAGTACTTC.

This chain links TRBV6-5 with TRBJ1-5, with no clear D. The CDR3 extends over 14 amino acids. CDR1 is MNHEY, CDR2 SVGAGI, per germline. With 0 bases removed from V and 5 bases from J, the gap between germline ends came to 8 bases. Here the CDR3 DNA reads TGTGCCAGCAGTTACTCATCCCCCCATCAGCCCCAGCATTTT. Its protein product is CASSYSSPHQPQHF.

The V call is TRBV7-9, the J call TRBJ1-3; D unresolved. This CDR3 is 14 amino acids long. Trimming pared 5 bases from V and 4 bases from J, leaving 12 bases between. Germline CDR1 reads SEHNR; CDR2 reads FQNEAQ (reference sequence). CDR3 sequence reads: CASSVTWGGNTIYF. The CDR3 DNA sequence: TGTGCCAGCAGCGTAACATGGGGAGGAAACACCATATATTTT.

This clonotype came up a few times. The chain has TRBV19 and TRBJ2-2, with 8 bases that match TRBD1. Germline CDR1 and CDR2: LNHDA and SQIVND (reference sequence). J lost 6 bases, V lost 5 bases, and 14 bases had no gene match. The CDR3 has 17 residues. CDR3: CASSPRGSRGRAGELFF. Written as DNA, the CDR3 is TGTGCCAGTAGTCCCCGAGGGTCCAGGGGGCGAGCCGGGGAGCTGTTTTTT.

The chain couples TRBV20-1 to TRBJ2-5, with 9 positions matching TRBD2. The V gene end was trimmed by 3 bases and the J gene end by 2 bases; junction bases not matched to a gene: 10. CDR3 length: 16 amino acids. Germline assignment: CDR1 DFQATT and CDR2 SNEGSKA (reference sequence). The CDR3 is CSARGAAGGNQETQYF. CDR3 bases: TGCAGTGCTAGGGGTGCAGCGGGGGGTAATCAAGAGACCCAGTACTTC.

The chain joins TRBV10-3 to TRBJ2-2, with 8 bases aligning to TRBD1. The CDR3 length is 15 residues. V dropped 5 bases and J dropped 5; count of bases not matched to a gene: 7. The germline gives CDR1 ENHRY, CDR2 SYGVKD. The CDR3 region has the DNA TGTGCCATCAGTCCGGACAGGGTAGTTACCGGGGAGCTGTTTTTT. Protein sequence: CAISPDRVVTGELFF.

The CDR3 loop is CASSDLGAGETQYF. DNA for the CDR3: TGTGCCAGCAGCGACTTGGGGGCGGGAGAGACCCAGTACTTC. The chain joins TRBV28 to TRBJ2-5, with D possibly matching TRBD1 (6 bases). Germline values: CDR1 MDHEN, CDR2 SYDVKM. This CDR3 comprises 14 residues. V was pared by 6 bases and J by 4 bases, with 15 bases between.

This chain connects TRBV9 to TRBJ2-7; 9 nucleotides match TRBD2. The CDR3 covers 14 residues. Germline CDR1 reads SGDLS; CDR2 reads YYNGEE. V shed 3 bases, J shed 6 bases, and the junction held 7 bases outside the gene matches. The CDR3 DNA is TGTGCCAGCAGCGCTAGCGGGATCAAGGCCGAGCAGTACTTC. Translation gives CASSASGIKAEQYF. Full variable domain (outside the CDR3, taken from reference TRBV9 and TRBJ2-7): DSGVTQTPKHLITATGQRVTLRCSPRSGDLSVYWYQQSLDQGLQFLIQYYNGEERAKGNILERFSAQQFPDLHSELNLSSLELGDSALYFCASSASGIKAEQYFGPGTRLTVT.

This clonotype has just a few counts. The chain combines TRBV28 with TRBJ2-5; maybe TRBD1 (6 bases). The CDR3 runs to 15 residues. Trimming left V 4 bases short and J 6 bases short, with 18 bases between. CDR1 is MDHEN and CDR2 is SYDVKM in the germline V gene. The CDR3 coding sequence is TGTGCCAGCAGTTCCCTCTTACAGGGAATGCAGACCCAGTACTTC. Residues: CASSSLLQGMQTQYF.

J is TRBJ2-3 and V is TRBV6-6; D unclear. V was clipped by 1 base and J by 6 bases, with 8 bases between them. Germline CDR1 reads MNHNY; CDR2 reads SVGAGI (reference sequence). This CDR3 comprises 13 residues. This CDR3 reads CASSYLGVDTQYF. CDR3 in DNA: TGTGCCAGCAGTTACTTGGGCGTGGATACGCAGTATTTT.

V gene TRBV7-9 combines with J gene TRBJ2-1; 12 bases line up with TRBD2. Germline V lookup: CDR1 SEHNR, CDR2 FQNEAQ (reference sequence). Losses at the gene ends were 1 base for V and 8 bases for J; bases not matched to a gene: 9. This CDR3 is 17 amino acids long. This CDR3 is CASSLGITSGRTDEQFF. The DNA for the CDR3 is TGTGCCAGCAGCTTAGGGATTACTAGCGGGAGGACGGATGAGCAGTTCTTC.

This chain links TRBV20-1 with TRBJ2-3; TRBD2 is a possible D gene (5 bases). The CDR3 is 15 residues long. Per germline, CDR1 DFQATT and CDR2 SNEGSKA (reference sequence). Trimming left V 5 bases short and J 0 bases short, with 15 bases between. The chain's CDR3 is CSAFRRTGSTDTQYF. CDR3 nucleotide sequence: TGCAGTGCTTTTAGGCGGACTGGAAGCACAGATACGCAGTATTTT.

This clonotype was recorded a few times. This chain links TRBV28 with TRBJ2-3; D gene ambiguous. This CDR3 comprises 12 residues. The V gene lost 4 bases and the J gene lost 2 bases, with 4 bases spanning the gap. From germline, CDR1 is MDHEN and CDR2 SYDVKM. CDR3 nucleotide sequence: TGTGCCAGCAGTTCCGCCACAGATACGCAGTATTTT. The encoded protein is CASSSATDTQYF.

This clonotype was seen only a few times. The chain combines TRBV7-2 with TRBJ2-7; D may be TRBD1 (6 bases). The V end lost 5 bases, the J end lost 7 bases, and 12 bases lay between the germline ends. Germline CDR1 SGHTA, CDR2 FQGNSA. The CDR3 sequence is 12 residues long. CDR3 region: CASSAQGWEQYF. CDR3 bases: TGTGCCAGCAGCGCACAGGGTTGGGAGCAGTACTTC.

The V gene is TRBV2, the J gene TRBJ2-2; D is ambiguous. Trimming stripped 4 bases from V and 2 bases from J, with 8 bases between. Germline loops: CDR1 SNHLY, CDR2 FYNNEI. CDR3 size: 14 residues. This CDR3 reads CASSGEENTGELFF. Written as DNA, the CDR3 is TGTGCCAGCAGTGGGGAAGAAAACACCGGGGAGCTGTTTTTT.

This clonotype appeared a few times. This chain connects TRBV20-1 to TRBJ1-2, with D possibly matching TRBD1 (5 bases). The germline V gene encodes CDR1 DFQATT and CDR2 SNEGSKA (reference sequence). This CDR3 spans 14 amino acids. The V end lost 1 base, the J end lost 8 bases, and 17 bases lay between the germline ends. CDR3 nucleotides: TGCAGTGCTAGAGGGAGATCGGGGCCAGGCGGCTACACCTTC. The encoded protein is CSARGRSGPGGYTF.

This clonotype was found a few times. This chain joins TRBV6-2 or TRBV6-3 and TRBJ2-3; the match to TRBD2 covers 9 bases. J lost 9 bases, V lost 6 bases, and 10 bases had no gene match. This CDR3 has 14 amino acids. Germline loops: CDR1 MNHEY, CDR2 SVGEGT. The CDR3 DNA reads TGTGCCAGCAGACTAGCGGGCCGCTGGGGCACGCAGTATTTT. Translation gives CASRLAGRWGTQYF.

In its sample, this clonotype was seen many times. The CDR3 region is CASRTASGGAREQYF. CDR3 sequence (DNA): TGTGCCAGCAGGACCGCTAGCGGGGGGGCTCGCGAGCAGTACTTC. The chain is built from TRBV3-1 and TRBJ2-7, with 12 bases identical to TRBD2. Per the germline V gene, CDR1 is LGHDT and CDR2 is YNNKEL (reference sequence). This CDR3 spans 15 amino acids. V gave up 6 bases and J gave up 6 bases; unmatched junction bases: 9.

This clonotype was seen a handful of times. This chain uses TRBV27 with TRBJ1-5; no clear D gene. Per the germline V gene, CDR1 is MNHEY and CDR2 is SMNVEV (reference sequence). CDR3 length: 14 residues. Deletions cut 5 bases from V and 9 bases from J, with 17 bases between. CDR3 DNA: TGTGCCAGCAGTAAAGAGACAAAAGTGGTGCCCCAGCATTTT. Its protein is CASSKETKVVPQHF.

This chain uses TRBV14 with TRBJ1-3; D gene unclear. The germline gives CDR1 SGHDN, CDR2 FVKESK. Trimming took off 1 base at V and 8 bases at J, with 9 bases between the two ends. This CDR3 contains 13 residues. CDR3 DNA sequence: TGTGCCAGCAGCCAAGGTTTGAAGGACACCATATATTTT. Its translation is CASSQGLKDTIYF.